One sample yielded the 25 T cell receptor beta chains listed below, sequenced in a study of blood T cell repertoires in COVID-19. Sequencing used immunoSEQ multiplex PCR; TCRdb keeps in-frame clones, though not all of them. Altogether about 290,000 clones are present, 89% being singletons, with the ten largest covering approximately 1.5%. The sample consisted of PBMCs or T cells enriched from blood (not recorded which). Every receptor here comes from a middle-aged woman who had recovered from COVID-19.

The rearrangement uses TRBV30 and TRBJ1-1; no definite D call. Looked up from germline, CDR1 is GTSNPN and CDR2 is SVGIG (reference sequence). The CDR3 has 10 residues. The ends were cut back, 4 bases at V and 10 bases at J, with 10 bases in the middle. For the CDR3, the DNA is TGTGCCTGGAAAGACCCGGGAGCTTTCTTT. Translation: CAWKDPGAFF.

This clone was found a few times. The chain recombines TRBV30 with TRBJ1-3; no clear D. Germline V gene data show CDR1 as GTSNPN and CDR2 as SVGIG (reference sequence). CDR3 length: 13 amino acids. Trimming left V 0 bases short and J 2 bases short, with 5 bases between. CDR3 in amino acids: CAWSVTAGNTIYF. The CDR3 region has the DNA TGTGCCTGGAGTGTAACGGCTGGAAACACCATATATTTT.

The chain has TRBV4-1 and TRBJ1-1, with unresolved D. The germline V and J ends were trimmed by 2 bases and 8 bases, with 9 bases remaining between them. From germline, CDR1 is MGHRA and CDR2 YSYEKL. The CDR3 loop spans 12 amino acids. The CDR3 DNA reads as TGCGCCAGCAGCCAACGGATCGGGGAAGCTTTCTTT. Amino acid sequence: CASSQRIGEAFF.

The rearrangement uses TRBV4-3 and TRBJ2-6; D not resolved. V lost 0 bases and J lost 2, with 11 bases in between. In germline, CDR1 is LGHNA, CDR2 YSLEER. This CDR3 region has 17 residues. The CDR3 sequence is CASSQEPTLPGANVLTF. CDR3 DNA: TGCGCCAGCAGCCAAGAACCCACTTTACCTGGGGCCAACGTCCTGACTTTC.

The chain employs TRBV24-1 and TRBJ2-7; the match to TRBD1 covers 7 bases. V trimming: 1 base; J trimming: 5 bases; junction bases outside the gene matches: 7. The V gene's germline CDR1 is KGHDR and CDR2 SFDVKD. The CDR3 is made up of 15 amino acids. The CDR3 here is CATSDFDRAFHEQYF. CDR3 coding DNA: TGTGCCACCAGTGATTTCGACAGGGCTTTCCACGAGCAGTACTTC.

V and J are TRBV7-2 and TRBJ1-1; D not certain. The CDR3 runs 13 residues. Germline V lookup: CDR1 SGHTA, CDR2 FQGNSA. V gave up 5 bases and J gave up 4 bases, with 11 bases separating them. Written as DNA, the CDR3 is TGTGCCAGCAGCCAATTAACGGGCACTGAAGCTTTCTTT. This encodes CASSQLTGTEAFF.

V is TRBV5-1 and J is TRBJ2-3; 7 nucleotides agree with TRBD2. The J segment lost 2 bases and the V segment lost 4 bases, leaving 10 bases of the junction unmatched. CDR1 is SGHRS, CDR2 YFSETQ, per germline. The CDR3 covers 16 residues. Written as DNA, the CDR3 is TGCGCCAGCAGCCTCCGGGGGGACGGTTTCACAGATACGCAGTATTTT. Translation: CASSLRGDGFTDTQYF.

The genes are TRBV4-3 and TRBJ2-5, with D possibly being TRBD2 (7 bases). The CDR3 is 15 amino acids. Germline CDR1 reads LGHNA; CDR2 reads YSLEER. Trimming took 0 bases from V and 5 from J, leaving 13 bases between them. The CDR3 nucleotides read TGCGCCAGCAGCCAAGATCGGGGGGCTGGTGAGACCCAGTACTTC. This codes for CASSQDRGAGETQYF.

This clone has only a few counts. The chain uses TRBV3-1 (or the pseudogene TRBV3-2) and TRBJ1-5; maybe TRBD1 (5 bases). The V and J ends lost 5 bases and 4 bases respectively, with 9 bases between them. CDR3 length equals 13 residues. The V gene's germline CDR1 is LGHDT and CDR2 YNNKEL (reference sequence). The CDR3, as DNA: TGTGCCAGCAGCTACCAGGGAAATCAGCCCCAGCATTTT. It codes for CASSYQGNQPQHF.

J is TRBJ2-7 and V is TRBV19, with 7 positions matching TRBD1. CDR1 and CDR2 from the germline V gene are LNHDA and SQIVND (reference sequence). The CDR3 has 14 amino acids. Losses at the gene ends were 6 bases for V and 5 bases for J; bases not matched to a gene: 10. DNA of the CDR3: TGTGCCAGTAGCCGCAGACAGGGAAGCGACGAGCAGTACTTC. It specifies CASSRRQGSDEQYF.

The genes are TRBV27 and TRBJ2-7; 7 nucleotides line up with TRBD2. V trimming: 6 bases; J trimming: 3 bases; junction bases outside the gene matches: 11. Germline V lookup: CDR1 MNHEY, CDR2 SMNVEV (reference sequence). CDR3 size: 15 residues. The CDR3 DNA reads as TGTGCCAGCAGCTTCTGGTCGGCGGGAGTCTACGAGCAGTACTTC. The encoded protein is CASSFWSAGVYEQYF.

For this clone: The same CDR3 can be traced to other DNA sequences in this sample. The chain recombines TRBV30 with TRBJ1-1, with D perhaps matching TRBD1 (6 bases). Germline V gives CDR1 GTSNPN, CDR2 SVGIG (reference sequence). This CDR3 has 13 amino acids. The V end was cut by 3 bases, the J end by 1 base, with 9 bases between. The CDR3, as DNA: TGTGCCTGGAGCCCACAGGGGAACACTGAAGCTTTCTTT. Its translation: CAWSPQGNTEAFF.

The gene calls are TRBV7-3 and TRBJ2-3; D is unresolved. Trimming took off 0 bases at V and 4 bases at J, with 5 bases between the two ends. This CDR3 is 13 amino acids long. From germline, CDR1 is SGHTA and CDR2 FQGTGA. CDR3 loop: CASSLTRADTQYF. The CDR3, as DNA: TGTGCCAGCAGCTTAACTCGTGCAGATACGCAGTATTTT.

The chain links TRBV12-3 or TRBV12-4 to TRBJ1-1, with 8 bases identical to TRBD1. The CDR3 sequence is 12 residues long. V lost 5 bases to trimming and J lost 8 bases; unmatched junction nucleotides: 4. The CDR3 loop is CASSQGALEAFF. In nucleotides, the CDR3 is TGTGCCAGCAGTCAGGGGGCTCTGGAAGCTTTCTTT.

The chain joins TRBV6-6 to TRBJ1-2, with D possibly TRBD1 on 5 matching bases. Trimming took 4 bases from V and 0 from J, leaving 12 bases between them. The CDR3 runs 15 residues. Germline V gene data show CDR1 as MNHNY and CDR2 as SVGAGI (reference sequence). The CDR3 bases are TGTGCCAGCAGTTCGTTCCAGGGTTCTAACTATGGCTACACCTTC. Protein: CASSSFQGSNYGYTF.

The chain carries TRBV5-1 and TRBJ1-2; 7 bases line up with TRBD1. The CDR3 contains 16 residues. Trimming at V came to 4 bases and at J to 0 bases, leaving 9 bases not matched to a gene. Germline V gives CDR1 SGHRS, CDR2 YFSETQ. The CDR3 DNA is TGCGCCAGCAGCAAGCTGGGACAGCCAACTAACTATGGCTACACCTTC. It is translated as CASSKLGQPTNYGYTF.

The V call is TRBV18, the J call TRBJ1-6; 9 nucleotides line up with TRBD1. CDR1 and CDR2 from the germline V gene are KGHSH and LQKENI. V lost 8 bases and J lost 11; bases outside the gene matches: 7. This CDR3 spans 13 amino acids. CDR3 in DNA: TGTGCCAGCCGGACAGGGGAGAATCCACCCCTCCACTTT. It is translated as CASRTGENPPLHF.

The chain links TRBV11-2 to TRBJ1-1, with D perhaps TRBD1 (6 bases). This CDR3 has 13 amino acids. V was cut by 10 bases and J by 1 base, with 13 bases left in between. Germline-derived CDR1 and CDR2 are SGHAT and FQNNGV. The CDR3 bases are TGTGCCACTCAGGGGAGTGGGAACACTGAAGCTTTCTTT. Its protein product is CATQGSGNTEAFF.

The chain has TRBV18 and TRBJ1-2; TRBD1 might be the D (5 bases). Germline V gene data show CDR1 as KGHSH and CDR2 as LQKENI. There are 12 residues in the CDR3. V lost 4 bases and J lost 8, with 11 bases in between. The CDR3 here is CASSQGVEGYTF. In DNA, the CDR3 is TGTGCCAGCTCACAAGGGGTGGAAGGCTACACCTTC.

The CDR3 DNA follows: TGTGCCAGCAGCCAAGGGGGGGGGATCTACACAGATACGCAGTATTTT. This sequence encodes CASSQGGGIYTDTQYF. V gene TRBV7-2 combines with J gene TRBJ2-3; D is perhaps TRBD2 (7 bases). Looked up from germline, CDR1 is SGHTA and CDR2 is FQGNSA. The V and J ends lost 5 bases and 2 bases respectively, with 17 bases between them. The length of the CDR3 is 16 residues.

This chain uses TRBV3-1 (or the pseudogene TRBV3-2) with TRBJ1-1, with TRBD1 identical over 10 bases. V shed 3 bases and J 10 bases; nucleotides not matched to a gene: 17. CDR3 size: 17 residues. CDR1 is LGHDT, CDR2 YNNKEL, per germline (reference sequence). The CDR3: CASSHIRPGQGYPVAFF. The CDR3 nucleotides read TGTGCCAGCAGCCATATCCGGCCGGGACAGGGGTACCCGGTAGCTTTCTTT.

This clone was seen more than once but under ten times. The chain is built from TRBV28 and TRBJ1-5; no reliable D call. This CDR3 is 14 amino acids long. CDR1 and CDR2 from the germline V gene are MDHEN and SYDVKM. Trimming took off 6 bases at V and 9 bases at J, with 18 bases between the two ends. CDR3 sequence reads: CASSSPERVRPQHF. The CDR3 nucleotides read TGTGCCAGCAGCTCCCCGGAGAGGGTACGGCCCCAGCATTTT.

The rearrangement uses TRBV9 and TRBJ1-2; 9 bases match TRBD1. The CDR3 is made up of 16 amino acids. The germline V gene encodes CDR1 SGDLS and CDR2 YYNGEE. The V segment lost 4 bases and the J segment 2 bases; nucleotides outside the gene matches: 9. The CDR3 DNA follows: TGTGCCAGCAGCCGAGGGGGACAGGGCGGAAACTATGGCTACACCTTC. Residues: CASSRGGQGGNYGYTF.

The table lists this clone with a few counts. CDR3 sequence reads: CASSPDRATGELFF. DNA for the CDR3: TGTGCCAGCAGCCCAGACAGGGCCACCGGGGAGCTGTTTTTT. The rearrangement uses TRBV7-9 and TRBJ2-2, with 7 bases identical to TRBD1. V was pared by 5 bases and J by 4 bases, with 4 bases of the junction left unmatched. The CDR3 runs 14 residues. The V gene's germline CDR1 is SEHNR and CDR2 FQNEAQ (reference sequence).

The rearrangement joins TRBV5-4 to TRBJ1-2; 7 nucleotides line up with TRBD1. This CDR3 has 15 residues. Per germline, CDR1 SGHNT and CDR2 YYREEE (reference sequence). Trimming at V came to 1 base and at J to 8 bases, leaving 11 bases not matched to a gene. CDR3 DNA: TGTGCCAGCAGCTTGAGGGACAGATCTTTGCGCGGCTACACCTTC. Translation: CASSLRDRSLRGYTF.